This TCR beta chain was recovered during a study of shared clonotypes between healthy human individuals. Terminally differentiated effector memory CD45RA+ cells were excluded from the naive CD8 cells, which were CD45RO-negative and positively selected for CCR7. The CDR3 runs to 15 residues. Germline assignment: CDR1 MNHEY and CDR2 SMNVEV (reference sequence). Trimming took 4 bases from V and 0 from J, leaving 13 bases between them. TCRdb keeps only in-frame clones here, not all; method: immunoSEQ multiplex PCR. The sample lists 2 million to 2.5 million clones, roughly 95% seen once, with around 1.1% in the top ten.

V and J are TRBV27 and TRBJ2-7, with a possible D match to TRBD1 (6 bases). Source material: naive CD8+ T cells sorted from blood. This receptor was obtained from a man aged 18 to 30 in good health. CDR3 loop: CASSSSQGSSYEQYF. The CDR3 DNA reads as TGTGCCAGCAGTTCGTCCCAGGGGAGCTCCTACGAGCAGTACTTC.